Below, 2 T cell receptor beta chains from the same sample are listed, as sequenced in a study of T cells in women clearing cervical HPV infection. TCRdb's copy holds only in-frame clones and misses some; the assay was immunoSEQ multiplex PCR. In total, the table holds around 31,000 clones. Material for sequencing was blood buffy coat. These receptors all stem from a woman aged 18 to 75 with a cervical HPV16 infection that either progressed to CIN3+ or cleared (not recorded which).

Comments on this clone: The read falls 3 residues short of the CDR3 end, and the missing part is taken from the germline J gene. The chain employs TRBV18 and TRBJ1-2, with TRBD1 matching 7 bases. CDR1 KGHSH and CDR2 LQKENI come from the germline V gene. CDR3 length: 14 amino acids. The DNA read from the CDR3 is TGTGCCAGTTGCACCGGGACAGTCACAGATACC. This gives the protein CASCTGTVTDT. The full CDR3 sequence reads CASCTGTVTDTYTF.

About this clone: The CDR3 goes on 3 residues after the read ends, and that part is filled in from the germline J gene. The chain uses TRBV7-2 and TRBJ1-4; TRBD1 might be the D (6 bases). V lost 4 bases, J lost 8 bases, and 14 bases lay in between. The germline gives CDR1 SGHTA, CDR2 FQGNSA. This CDR3 is 14 amino acids long. The DNA read from the CDR3 is TGTGCCAGCAGCTCCAACGCAGGGGTGGAAAAA. Translation: CASSSNAGVEK. In full, the CDR3 reads CASSSNAGVEKLFF.